This TCR beta chain derives from a study of T cell repertoires in cytomegalovirus infection. Study as a whole: Well-studied HLA-B-restricted CMV epitopes were used in the study alongside recently identified HLA-C-restricted ones. Public TCR beta signature analysis indicated the presence of both CMV infection and matching HLA type.

To note about this clonotype: What it binds is not known.

TCRdb reprocessed the reads with MiXCR, giving one entry per CDR3 protein. The table shows about 830,000 distinct CDR3 sequences, with about 33% occurring only once. Per the germline V gene, CDR1 is KGHSH and CDR2 is LQKENI. This CDR3 contains 16 residues. Trimming pared 3 bases from V and 0 bases from J, leaving 12 bases between. The rearrangement uses TRBV18 and TRBJ1-5, with D hard to call. The TCR originated in a human donor in good health (CMV status not recorded). Some clones in this sample may be carry-over from other donors' samples. The source material was cultured CD8+ T cells from PBMCs, sampled from culture after CMV antigen stimulation. The CDR3 sequence is CASSPTWRDSNQPQHF. The CDR3 DNA follows: TGTGCCAGCTCACCTACCTGGAGAGATAGCAATCAGCCCCAGCATTTT.